This TCR beta chain was obtained from a study of spatial heterogeneity in lung cancer. Findings and limits, study-wide: Expanded alpha and beta TCR counts within tumors tracked tumor mutation counts.

CDR3 length: 14 residues. The ends were cut back, 2 bases at V and 2 bases at J, with 12 bases in the middle. Per germline, CDR1 DFQATT and CDR2 SNEGSKA (reference sequence). Time point defined: sample taken at primary tumor resection. TCRdb itself ran the 5' RACE reads through MiXCR, one entry per CDR3 protein. This sample has several thousand distinct CDR3 sequences, with about 15% found just once. By sample share, this clonotype is medium-sized. Its antigen is undetermined. This beta chain came through as a stray read in a library set up for alpha chains, and its size says little. The origin of this receptor is a female donor with early-stage non-small cell lung cancer. The gene calls are TRBV20-1 and TRBJ1-2; perhaps TRBD1 as D (6 bases). Source: lung tumor tissue, taken at surgery. The CDR3 here is CSARIGGRNYGYTF. Written as DNA, the CDR3 is TGCAGTGCTAGAATAGGGGGAAGGAACTATGGCTACACCTTC.